The 26 T cell receptor beta chains given below trace back to one sample, sequenced in a study of blood T cell repertoires in COVID-19. Clones were read by immunoSEQ multiplex PCR, and TCRdb kept only the in-frame ones, dropping some. Here the sample spans some 96,000 clones, approximately 86% being singletons. Input material: peripheral blood. The receptors come from a man aged 80 or over with acute or convalescent COVID-19.

V gene TRBV6-2 or TRBV6-3 combines with J gene TRBJ1-1; the match to TRBD1 covers 10 bases. V shed 2 bases, J shed 3 bases, and the junction held 6 bases outside the gene matches. The CDR3 spans 16 residues. CDR1 is MNHEY and CDR2 is SVGEGT in the germline V gene. CDR3 sequence reads: CASSYAGTGVHTEAFF. CDR3 in DNA: TGTGCCAGCAGTTACGCCGGGACAGGGGTCCACACTGAAGCTTTCTTT.

The rearrangement joins TRBV19 to TRBJ2-7, with 14 bases matching TRBD2. V trimming: 5 bases; J trimming: 3 bases; junction bases outside the gene matches: 9. Germline loops: CDR1 LNHDA, CDR2 SQIVND (reference sequence). This CDR3 has 17 amino acids. The CDR3 region is CASSSPGTSGSVYEQYF. CDR3 DNA: TGTGCCAGTAGTTCCCCCGGGACTAGCGGGAGTGTCTACGAGCAGTACTTC.

V and J are TRBV15 and TRBJ1-5, with 8 nucleotides matching TRBD1. The CDR3 has 15 amino acids. Germline V gene data show CDR1 as LNHNV and CDR2 as YYDKDF (reference sequence). Trimming cost V 0 bases and J 7 bases; bases outside gene matches: 5. The CDR3: CATSRDGRGLQPQHF. The CDR3 DNA is TGTGCCACCAGCAGAGACGGCAGGGGGCTCCAGCCCCAGCATTTT.

This rearrangement joins TRBV29-1 to TRBJ1-1; 9 nucleotides match TRBD1. Per the germline V gene, CDR1 is SQVTM and CDR2 is ANQGSEA. Trimming took 6 bases from V and 6 from J; bases not matched to a gene: 2. The length of the CDR3 is 11 residues. CDR3 nucleotide sequence: TGCAGCGTGAGGACAGGGGCTGAAGCTTTCTTT. This codes for CSVRTGAEAFF.

The V and J genes are TRBV7-6 and TRBJ1-1, with TRBD1 as a possible D gene (5 bases). The CDR3 loop spans 16 amino acids. The germline V gene encodes CDR1 SGHVS and CDR2 FNYEAQ. V was cut by 5 bases and J by 2 bases, with 18 bases left in between. The DNA for the CDR3 is TGTGCCAGCAGCCCTTACCAGGGTTTCGGCAACACTGAAGCTTTCTTT. This codes for CASSPYQGFGNTEAFF.

The gene calls are TRBV3-1 (or the pseudogene TRBV3-2) and TRBJ2-1; D gene ambiguous. The germline CDR1 and CDR2 sequences are LGHDT and YNNKEL (reference sequence). The CDR3 runs 12 residues. Trimming left V 4 bases short and J 6 bases short, with 7 bases between. CDR3 in DNA: TGTGCCAGCAGCCTTTTACTCAATGAGCAGTTCTTC. Its translation is CASSLLLNEQFF.

The chain uses TRBV19 and TRBJ1-1; possibly TRBD1 for D (5 bases). Trimming shortened V by 5 bases and J by 0 bases, and 7 bases separated the two germline ends. Germline-derived CDR1 and CDR2 are LNHDA and SQIVND (reference sequence). CDR3 length: 13 amino acids. This CDR3 is CASSPRVNTEAFF. The CDR3 nucleotides read TGTGCCAGTAGTCCCAGGGTGAACACTGAAGCTTTCTTT.

This clone was picked up a small number of times. This chain connects TRBV2 to TRBJ1-2; the match to TRBD1 covers 7 bases. Germline V lookup: CDR1 SNHLY, CDR2 FYNNEI. This CDR3 region has 14 residues. J was trimmed by 3 bases and V by 7 bases; bases with no gene match: 8. CDR3 protein: CASKWDSEDYGYTF. As DNA, the CDR3 is TGTGCCAGCAAGTGGGACAGTGAAGACTATGGCTACACCTTC.

The chain is built from TRBV28 and TRBJ1-1; tentative D call: TRBD1 (6 bases). There are 14 residues in the CDR3. Germline loops: CDR1 MDHEN, CDR2 SYDVKM. V gave up 5 bases and J gave up 12 bases, with 22 bases separating them. CDR3 residues: CASSPHRDIPLSFF. The CDR3 DNA reads TGTGCCAGCAGTCCTCACCGGGACATCCCTCTATCTTTCTTT.

The chain links TRBV4-2 to TRBJ2-7; D might be TRBD1 (6 bases). This CDR3 spans 14 amino acids. The V gene's germline CDR1 is LGHNA and CDR2 YNFKEQ. V lost 4 bases to trimming and J lost 2 bases, with 12 bases between them. The CDR3 is CASSPRDTTYEQYF. The CDR3 coding sequence is TGTGCCAGCAGCCCCCGGGACACGACCTACGAGCAGTACTTC.

The chain uses TRBV3-1 (or the pseudogene TRBV3-2) and TRBJ1-3; D is undetermined. Deletions cut 3 bases from V and 7 bases from J, with 10 bases between. The CDR3 extends over 13 amino acids. Germline lookup yields CDR1 LGHDT and CDR2 YNNKEL (reference sequence). DNA of the CDR3: TGTGCCAGCAGCCAGCCGGGTGGGAACACCATATATTTT. Translation gives CASSQPGGNTIYF.

The rearrangement links TRBV25-1 to TRBJ1-2; 8 bases line up with TRBD1. The ends lost 3 bases at V and 6 bases at J; junction bases unmatched: 6. Germline CDR1 reads MGHDK; CDR2 reads SYGVNS. This CDR3 comprises 14 residues. The CDR3 bases are TGTGCCAGCAGTGATACGACAGGGGCGGATGGCTACACCTTC. Its protein product is CASSDTTGADGYTF.

The chain uses TRBV15 and TRBJ1-1, with D possibly matching TRBD1 (5 bases). The CDR3 extends over 14 amino acids. CDR1 is LNHNV and CDR2 is YYDKDF in the germline V gene (reference sequence). V shed 5 bases and J shed 0 bases, with 10 bases lying between them. The CDR3 loop is CATSLGGMNTEAFF. The CDR3 region has the DNA TGTGCCACCAGCCTGGGGGGTATGAACACTGAAGCTTTCTTT.

This rearrangement joins TRBV14 to TRBJ2-2; D uncertain. The CDR3 loop spans 13 amino acids. Looked up from germline, CDR1 is SGHDN and CDR2 is FVKESK. With 4 bases removed from V and 5 bases from J, the gap between germline ends came to 8 bases. The CDR3 protein is CASSPERTGELFF. The CDR3 DNA sequence: TGTGCCAGCAGCCCGGAGAGGACCGGGGAGCTGTTTTTT. The variable domain in full, with the rest retrieved from reference TRBV14 and TRBJ2-2, is EAGVTQFPSHSVIEKGQTVTLRCDPISGHDNLYWYRRVMGKEIKFLLHFVKESKQDESGMPNNRFLAERTGGTYSTLKVQPAELEDSGVYFCASSPERTGELFFGEGSRLTVL.

V usage is TRBV6-5 and J usage is TRBJ1-4, with D possibly matching TRBD1 (6 bases). Germline V CDR1 and CDR2: MNHEY, SVGAGI. There are 14 residues in the CDR3. V was shortened by 2 bases and J by 10 bases, with 14 bases between the two germline ends. The chain's CDR3 is CASSYEQGRGKLFF. The CDR3 bases are TGTGCCAGCAGTTACGAACAGGGACGAGGAAAACTGTTTTTT.

The chain links TRBV5-4 to TRBJ2-5, with D possibly being TRBD1 (5 bases). Deletions cut 0 bases from V and 0 bases from J, with 12 bases between. Germline V gene lookup returns CDR1 SGHNT and CDR2 YYREEE (reference sequence). The CDR3 length is 16 residues. This CDR3 is CASSLGLTGDQETQYF. The CDR3 DNA reads as TGTGCCAGCAGCTTGGGCCTCACAGGAGACCAAGAGACCCAGTACTTC.

The chain combines TRBV29-1 with TRBJ1-2; 11 bases are a match to TRBD1. Germline CDR1 SQVTM, CDR2 ANQGSEA. The CDR3 length is 13 residues. Trimming cost V 7 bases and J 6 bases; bases outside gene matches: 7. CDR3 bases: TGCAGCGCCCTCCGGGACAGGGGGGATGGCTACACCTTC. Its protein product is CSALRDRGDGYTF.

This clone was counted only a few times. The chain joins TRBV5-4 to TRBJ1-6; 9 bases fit TRBD1. Losses at the gene ends were 0 bases for V and 10 bases for J; bases not matched to a gene: 5. The germline V gene encodes CDR1 SGHNT and CDR2 YYREEE (reference sequence). CDR3 length equals 15 residues. This chain's CDR3 is CASSLGGQGISPLHF. CDR3 in DNA: TGTGCCAGCAGCTTGGGAGGACAGGGGATCTCACCCCTCCACTTT.

V is TRBV30 and J is TRBJ2-7; TRBD1 aligns across 8 bases. The CDR3 covers 14 residues. Germline values: CDR1 GTSNPN, CDR2 SVGIG (reference sequence). After removal of 5 bases from V and 0 bases from J, the junction contained 6 bases not matched to a gene. The CDR3 loop reads CAWGPGTGSYEQYF. CDR3 bases: TGTGCCTGGGGACCCGGGACAGGCTCCTACGAGCAGTACTTC.

The rearrangement uses TRBV7-3 and TRBJ2-1, with D possibly being TRBD2 (6 bases). The CDR3 sequence is 16 residues long. The germline V gene encodes CDR1 SGHTA and CDR2 FQGTGA. V was shortened by 2 bases and J by 1 base, with 12 bases between the two germline ends. The CDR3 here is CASSLSVTSSYNEQFF. CDR3 DNA sequence: TGTGCCAGCAGCTTATCAGTGACTAGTTCCTACAATGAGCAGTTCTTC.

This clone appeared a single time. The V gene is TRBV4-3, the J gene TRBJ1-2; D uncertain. The germline V gene encodes CDR1 LGHNA and CDR2 YSLEER. Trimming cost V 0 bases and J 5 bases, with 16 bases left between them. The CDR3 is 16 amino acids. CDR3 amino acids: CASSQDVSVPRYGYTF. CDR3 sequence (DNA): TGCGCCAGCAGCCAAGATGTGAGTGTGCCCCGATATGGCTACACCTTC.

This chain connects TRBV25-1 to TRBJ2-5; no reliable D call. Trimming left V 4 bases short and J 7 bases short, with 4 bases between. In germline, CDR1 is MGHDK, CDR2 SYGVNS. This CDR3 is built from 10 residues. This CDR3 reads CASSVRTQYF. The CDR3 DNA is TGTGCCAGCAGTGTGAGGACCCAGTACTTC.

The genes are TRBV28 and TRBJ1-2; no clear D gene. This CDR3 has 14 residues. CDR1 MDHEN and CDR2 SYDVKM come from the germline V gene. The germline V and J ends were trimmed by 5 bases and 4 bases, with 14 bases remaining between them. DNA of the CDR3: TGTGCCAGCAGTGGGTCGGCAGGACTCTATGGCTACACCTTC. Translation gives CASSGSAGLYGYTF.

The chain carries TRBV11-2 and TRBJ1-4, with D tentatively TRBD1 (6 bases). Per the germline V gene, CDR1 is SGHAT and CDR2 is FQNNGV. The CDR3 runs 15 residues. V was pared by 2 bases and J by 6 bases, with 13 bases between. The CDR3 loop reads CASSLRGAGYEKLFF. The CDR3 region has the DNA TGTGCCAGCAGCTTACGGGGGGCCGGGTATGAAAAACTGTTTTTT.

V and J are TRBV29-1 and TRBJ2-7, with TRBD1 identical over 9 bases. CDR3 size: 15 residues. Germline V gene sequence: CDR1 SQVTM, CDR2 ANQGSEA. With 3 bases clipped from V and 1 base from J, the junction kept 7 bases outside the gene matches. The CDR3 sequence is CSVDSETGGSYEQYF. CDR3 DNA: TGCAGCGTTGATTCCGAGACAGGGGGGTCCTACGAGCAGTACTTC.

The rearrangement links TRBV28 to TRBJ2-5; the match to TRBD2 covers 7 bases. The germline V gene encodes CDR1 MDHEN and CDR2 SYDVKM. The CDR3 is made up of 15 amino acids. Germline trimming cut 5 bases from V and 5 bases from J; bases unmatched to any gene: 11. The CDR3 loop is CASSPRLAPRETQYF. Here the CDR3 DNA reads TGTGCCAGCAGTCCCAGACTAGCCCCAAGGGAGACCCAGTACTTC. Using reference TRBV28 and TRBJ2-5 for the parts outside the CDR3, the full variable domain is DVKVTQSSRYLVKRTGEKVFLECVQDMDHENMFWYRQDPGLGLRLIYFSYDVKMKEKGDIPEGYSVSREKKERFSLILESASTNQTSMYLCASSPRLAPRETQYFGPGTRLLVL.